These T cell receptor beta chains were read from a single sample in a study of blood T cell repertoires in COVID-19. This table comes from immunoSEQ multiplex PCR, and its TCRdb copy is limited to in-frame clones, with some not included. The profile shows 200,000 to 250,000 clones, less than 85% of them singletons. Sequenced sample: PBMCs or T cells enriched from blood (not recorded which). These TCRs come from a man between 40 and 49 years old who had recovered from COVID-19. Both conserved end residues are part of each CDR3. Each record gives: CDR3 protein, CDR3 DNA, J gene, CDR3 length, V gene, clone size, D gene. D genes are given only for firm matches. Clone sizes are given selectively: once, few, many, or a class where the clone is expanded.

CASATGGNTEAFF,TGTGCCAGCGCGACAGGGGGGAACACTGAAGCTTTCTTT,TRBJ1-1,13,TRBV5-4,NA,TRBD1
CASSPGLAGGGELFF,TGCGCCAGCAGCCCCGGACTAGCGGGAGGCGGGGAGCTGTTTTTT,TRBJ2-2,15,TRBV5-1,NA,TRBD2
CASSVGQYNQPQHF,TGTGCCAGCAGCGTGGGGCAGTACAATCAGCCCCAGCATTTT,TRBJ1-5,14,TRBV9,NA,NA
CASSPVQLAGSNNEQFF,TGTGCCAGCAGTCCAGTACAATTAGCGGGATCGAACAATGAGCAGTTCTTC,TRBJ2-1,17,TRBV27,NA,TRBD2
CASGLGLAQTQYF,TGTGCTAGTGGTTTGGGACTAGCCCAGACCCAGTACTTC,TRBJ2-5,13,TRBV12-5,NA,TRBD2
CASSLAQGPESGNTIYF,TGTGCCAGCAGCTTAGCGCAGGGGCCGGAATCTGGAAACACCATATATTTT,TRBJ1-3,17,TRBV7-9,NA,NA
CASSLGTYNEQFF,TGTGCCAGCAGCCTCGGGACTTACAATGAGCAGTTCTTC,TRBJ2-1,13,TRBV7-8,NA,NA
CAARAGTYNEQFF,TGTGCCGCGAGAGCGGGGACCTACAATGAGCAGTTCTTC,TRBJ2-1,13,TRBV21-1,NA,NA
CASRALPENTGELFF,TGCGCCAGCAGAGCCCTGCCCGAGAACACCGGGGAGCTGTTTTTT,TRBJ2-2,15,TRBV5-1,NA,NA
CAISEWVAGDLFF,TGTGCCATCAGTGAGTGGGTAGCGGGAGACCTGTTCTTC,TRBJ2-1,13,TRBV10-3,NA,TRBD2
CASSQERGTMTGELFF,TGCGCCAGCAGCCAAGAACGTGGGACAATGACTGGGGAGCTGTTTTTT,TRBJ2-2,16,TRBV4-3,once,NA
CASSFSGRAGSYNEQFF,TGTGCCAGCAGCTTTAGCGGGAGGGCCGGTTCCTACAATGAGCAGTTCTTC,TRBJ2-1,17,TRBV7-9,NA,TRBD2
CATSTGGVYGYTF,TGTGCCACCAGCACCGGGGGTGTGTATGGCTACACCTTC,TRBJ1-2,13,TRBV15,NA,NA
CASSLSGTSASYNEQFF,TGTGCCAGCAGCTTATCTGGGACTAGCGCATCCTACAATGAGCAGTTCTTC,TRBJ2-1,17,TRBV7-2,once,TRBD2
CASSGRPSGRIAEQFF,TGCGCCAGCAGCGGGCGACCTAGCGGGAGAATTGCGGAACAGTTCTTC,TRBJ2-1,16,TRBV5-1,NA,TRBD2
CASSGDRGRGLTQPQHF,TGTGCCAGTAGTGGGGACAGGGGGCGAGGTCTTACTCAGCCCCAGCATTTT,TRBJ1-5,17,TRBV19,NA,TRBD1
CASSLSPREQYF,TGTGCCAGCAGTTTATCCCCTAGGGAGCAGTACTTC,TRBJ2-7,12,TRBV27,NA,NA
CASRRGQGDGYTF,TGTGCCAGCAGACGAGGACAGGGCGATGGCTACACCTTC,TRBJ1-2,13,TRBV7-8,NA,TRBD1
CASSLGGGLGYEQYF,TGTGCCAGCAGCTTGGGGGGGGGCCTCGGCTACGAGCAGTACTTC,TRBJ2-7,15,TRBV7-9,NA,NA
CASSREVNYNEQFF,TGTGCCAGCAGTCGAGAGGTTAACTACAATGAGCAGTTCTTC,TRBJ2-1,14,TRBV2,NA,NA
CASTGDRHTGELFF,TGTGCCAGCACCGGAGACAGGCACACCGGGGAGCTGTTTTTT,TRBJ2-2,14,TRBV6-4,NA,NA
CASSEIGQGTYEQYF,TGTGCCAGCAGTGAAATCGGACAGGGAACCTACGAGCAGTACTTC,TRBJ2-7,15,TRBV25-1,NA,TRBD1
CASRPRLAGDPYEQYF,TGTGCCAGCAGACCCAGACTAGCGGGCGATCCCTACGAGCAGTACTTC,TRBJ2-7,16,TRBV2,once,TRBD2
CASSVTGGDQPQHF,TGTGCCAGCAGCGTGACAGGGGGCGATCAGCCCCAGCATTTT,TRBJ1-5,14,TRBV9,NA,TRBD1
CASSLRTGGIQPQHF,TGTGCCAGCAGCCTAAGGACAGGGGGGATTCAGCCCCAGCATTTT,TRBJ1-5,15,TRBV5-6,NA,TRBD1
CAWSDRGKDIQYF,TGTGCCTGGAGTGACAGAGGGAAGGACATTCAGTACTTC,TRBJ2-4,13,TRBV30,NA,NA
CATSDSRPGQGMVGEAFF,TGTGCCACCAGTGATTCGAGGCCGGGACAGGGGATGGTCGGTGAAGCTTTCTTT,TRBJ1-1,18,TRBV24-1,NA,TRBD1
CASSQGLNRDMNTEAFF,TGCGCCAGCAGCCAAGGCCTGAACAGGGACATGAACACTGAAGCTTTCTTT,TRBJ1-1,17,TRBV4-3,NA,NA
CASSQDQRETCTF,TGCGCCAGCAGCCAAGATCAACGGGAGACTTGCACCTTC,TRBJ1-2,13,TRBV4-3,few,NA
CASSLGLVGEQYF,TGTGCCAGCAGCTTGGGACTAGTAGGCGAGCAGTACTTC,TRBJ2-7,13,TRBV7-2,once,TRBD2
CASSSYEQYF,TGTGCCAGCAGCTCTTACGAGCAGTACTTC,TRBJ2-7,10,TRBV7-9,NA,NA
CATSRARELAAYEQYF,TGTGCCACCAGCAGGGCTAGAGAACTAGCGGCCTACGAGCAGTACTTC,TRBJ2-7,16,TRBV15,NA,TRBD2
CASSLAGGKSDTQYF,TGTGCCAGCAGCCTAGCGGGAGGAAAGTCAGATACGCAGTATTTT,TRBJ2-3,15,TRBV28,NA,TRBD2
CASSYATGSGNTIYF,TGTGCCAGCAGTTACGCTACAGGGTCCGGAAACACCATATATTTT,TRBJ1-3,15,TRBV6-5,NA,NA
CASSIGAGPNGYTF,TGTGCCAGTAGTATCGGAGCGGGGCCGAATGGCTACACCTTC,TRBJ1-2,14,TRBV19,NA,NA
CASSLAWGRVSWSTDTQYF,TGTGCCAGCAGCTTAGCCTGGGGGAGGGTAAGTTGGAGCACAGATACGCAGTATTTT,TRBJ2-3,19,TRBV7-9,NA,TRBD2
CASRTGLSNQPQHF,TGTGCCAGCAGGACAGGCCTCAGCAATCAGCCCCAGCATTTT,TRBJ1-5,14,TRBV2,NA,NA
CASSPWGTSGYGYTF,TGTGCCAGCAGCCCGTGGGGCACCTCAGGCTATGGCTACACCTTC,TRBJ1-2,15,TRBV7-8,NA,NA
CASSQGGRNGYTF,TGTGCCAGCAGCCAAGGAGGCAGAAATGGCTACACCTTC,TRBJ1-2,13,TRBV4-2,NA,NA
CASSATALSSYEQYF,TGTGCCAGCAGTGCGACGGCACTAAGCTCCTACGAGCAGTACTTC,TRBJ2-7,15,TRBV6-2/TRBV6-3,NA,NA
CASRDGGQNTGELFF,TGTGCCAGTAGGGACGGGGGGCAGAACACCGGGGAGCTGTTTTTT,TRBJ2-2,15,TRBV19,NA,NA
CASSPTGELFF,TGTGCCAGCTCACCCACTGGGGAGCTGTTTTTT,TRBJ2-2,11,TRBV18,NA,NA
CASSRTGGENTEAFF,TGTGCCAGCAGTCGGACAGGGGGAGAGAACACTGAAGCTTTCTTT,TRBJ1-1,15,TRBV27,NA,TRBD1